These 26 T cell receptor beta chains were sequenced from one sample in a study of blood T cell repertoires in COVID-19. Only in-frame clones appear in the TCRdb table, and some are missing; sequencing was by immunoSEQ multiplex PCR. The table includes about 49,000 clones, around 81% detected once. The sequencing input was peripheral blood. These receptors were collected from a woman aged 80 or over with COVID-19, enrolled during active disease.

This chain uses TRBV20-1 with TRBJ2-6; D gene uncertain. Trimming took 3 bases from V and 1 from J, leaving 7 bases between them. The CDR3 extends over 14 amino acids. From germline, CDR1 is DFQATT and CDR2 SNEGSKA (reference sequence). DNA of the CDR3: TGCAGTGCTAGTTCCGAGTCTGGGGCCAACGTCCTGACTTTC. Residues: CSASSESGANVLTF.

The V gene is TRBV19, the J gene TRBJ2-2, with no clear D. The CDR3 has 11 residues. Per germline, CDR1 LNHDA and CDR2 SQIVND (reference sequence). V was trimmed by 7 bases and J by 4 bases, leaving 4 bases between them. The CDR3 coding sequence is TGTGCCAGTACTTTCACCGGGGAGCTGTTTTTT. It specifies CASTFTGELFF. Full variable domain (rest looked up from reference TRBV19 and TRBJ2-2): DGGITQSPKYLFRKEGQNVTLSCEQNLNHDAMYWYRQDPGQGLRLIYYSQIVNDFQKGDIAEGYSVSREKKESFPLTVTSAQKNPTAFYLCASTFTGELFFGEGSRLTVL.

This clone was detected only a few times. This chain joins TRBV27 and TRBJ1-3; a weak D match, TRBD1 (5 bases). The CDR3 extends over 14 amino acids. Looked up from germline, CDR1 is MNHEY and CDR2 is SMNVEV (reference sequence). The V and J ends lost 6 bases and 0 bases respectively, with 9 bases between them. The CDR3 loop reads CASRGPISGNTIYF. The CDR3 DNA reads as TGTGCCAGCAGGGGGCCAATCTCTGGAAACACCATATATTTT.

The chain links TRBV14 to TRBJ2-1; weak D call: TRBD2 (6 bases). This CDR3 has 16 residues. The V end lost 4 bases, the J end lost 2 bases, and 15 bases lay between the germline ends. The germline CDR1 and CDR2 sequences are SGHDN and FVKESK. The CDR3 spells CASSPLGPSAYNEQFF. CDR3 nucleotides: TGTGCCAGCAGCCCCTTAGGGCCTAGCGCCTACAATGAGCAGTTCTTC.

This chain joins TRBV10-3 and TRBJ1-2; 7 bases map to TRBD1. The germline V gene has CDR1 ENHRY and CDR2 SYGVKD. V lost 0 bases to trimming and J lost 7 bases; unmatched junction nucleotides: 8. The CDR3 totals 15 residues. This CDR3 reads CAISESNRGEGGYTF. The CDR3 nucleotides are TGTGCCATCAGTGAGTCTAACAGGGGAGAGGGTGGCTACACCTTC.

The CDR3 is CASSYRDTAYEQYF. CDR3 bases: TGTGCCAGCAGTTACCGGGACACCGCCTACGAGCAGTACTTC. The rearrangement uses TRBV3-1 (or the pseudogene TRBV3-2) and TRBJ2-7; tentative D call: TRBD1 (6 bases). Trimming removed 6 bases at V and 2 bases at J, with 14 bases between. From germline, CDR1 is LGHDT and CDR2 YNNKEL (reference sequence). The CDR3 loop spans 14 amino acids.

The J gene is TRBJ2-7, the V gene TRBV29-1; 8 bases match TRBD1. V shed 6 bases, J shed 7 bases, and the junction held 8 bases outside the gene matches. From germline, CDR1 is SQVTM and CDR2 ANQGSEA. The CDR3 has 12 amino acids. CDR3 sequence (DNA): TGCAGCGTACAACAGGGGGTTCGGGAGCAGTACTTC. Translated: CSVQQGVREQYF.

V gene TRBV18 combines with J gene TRBJ1-5; D not certain. The CDR3 extends over 14 amino acids. Looked up from germline, CDR1 is KGHSH and CDR2 is LQKENI. The V and J ends lost 2 bases and 10 bases respectively, with 15 bases between them. DNA for the CDR3: TGTGCCAGCTCACCAACGGAGGGTATTAACCCCCAGCATTTT. It yields the protein CASSPTEGINPQHF.

J is TRBJ2-7 and V is TRBV5-6; tentative D call: TRBD1 (5 bases). Trimming removed 2 bases at V and 4 bases at J, with 13 bases between. Germline CDR1 is SGHDT and CDR2 is YYEEEE. This CDR3 has 14 residues. The CDR3: CASSLTGSAYEQYF. The CDR3 DNA is TGTGCCAGCAGCTTAACAGGATCGGCGTACGAGCAGTACTTC.

The chain is built from TRBV28 and TRBJ2-2, with 11 bases identical to TRBD2. CDR1 is MDHEN and CDR2 is SYDVKM in the germline V gene. The CDR3 is 17 amino acids. The ends lost 5 bases at V and 2 bases at J; junction bases unmatched: 7. The chain's CDR3 is CASSPTGLAANTGELFF. The DNA for the CDR3 is TGTGCCAGCAGTCCTACGGGACTAGCGGCCAACACCGGGGAGCTGTTTTTT.

The CDR3 coding sequence is TGTGCCAGCAGCGACACAGGGATCGGTGGCTACACCTTC. The encoded protein is CASSDTGIGGYTF. The chain employs TRBV5-6 and TRBJ1-2, with D maybe TRBD1 (6 bases). Germline CDR1 and CDR2: SGHDT and YYEEEE. The ends were cut back, 4 bases at V and 7 bases at J, with 14 bases in the middle. The CDR3 runs to 13 residues.

The V gene is TRBV7-2, the J gene TRBJ1-2, with TRBD1 matching 9 bases. V shed 5 bases, J shed 1 base, and the junction held 5 bases outside the gene matches. Germline V CDR1 and CDR2: SGHTA, FQGNSA. This CDR3 spans 15 amino acids. The CDR3, as DNA: TGTGCCAGCAGCCGGGACAGGGACCTTAACTATGGCTACACCTTC. As protein: CASSRDRDLNYGYTF.

The chain joins TRBV19 to TRBJ2-1, with no clear D. The length of the CDR3 is 17 residues. The V end lost 4 bases, the J end lost 3 bases, and 19 bases lay between the germline ends. Germline CDR1 and CDR2: LNHDA and SQIVND (reference sequence). The CDR3 spells CASSRYPLKRIYNEQFF. As DNA, the CDR3 is TGTGCCAGTAGTAGATACCCCCTTAAGAGAATCTACAATGAGCAGTTCTTC.

In its sample, this clone was seen a few times. The V and J genes are TRBV30 and TRBJ2-7; 8 bases line up with TRBD1. Germline V lookup: CDR1 GTSNPN, CDR2 SVGIG (reference sequence). With 2 bases clipped from V and 7 bases from J, the junction kept 4 bases outside the gene matches. The CDR3 contains 12 residues. The CDR3 DNA follows: TGTGCCTGGAGTCAGGGGGCGGGTGAGCAGTACTTC. This encodes CAWSQGAGEQYF. The variable domain in full, completed from reference TRBV30 and TRBJ2-7, reads SQTIHQWPATLVQPVGSPLSLECTVEGTSNPNLYWYRQAAGRGLQLLFYSVGIGQISSEVPQNLSASRPQDRQFILSSKKLLLSDSGFYLCAWSQGAGEQYFGPGTRLTVT.

Judged by abundance, this clone is medium-sized. This chain connects TRBV3-1 (or the pseudogene TRBV3-2) to TRBJ1-3, with D uncertain. The CDR3 is 16 residues long. Germline V lookup: CDR1 LGHDT, CDR2 YNNKEL (reference sequence). Trimming took 3 bases from V and 3 from J, leaving 15 bases between them. The CDR3 spells CASSQGTVISGNTIYF. The CDR3 DNA reads TGTGCCAGCAGCCAGGGTACAGTAATCAGTGGAAACACCATATATTTT.

The V gene is TRBV27, the J gene TRBJ2-7; 9 nucleotides agree with TRBD2. The junction had 5 bases not matched to a gene; V was cut back by 0 bases and J by 2 bases. The CDR3 spans 16 residues. In germline, CDR1 is MNHEY, CDR2 SMNVEV (reference sequence). CDR3 coding DNA: TGTGCCAGCAGTTTATCCCTGACTAGCGGAACCTACGAGCAGTACTTC. Amino acid sequence: CASSLSLTSGTYEQYF.

The chain recombines TRBV10-1 with TRBJ2-1; no definite D call. This CDR3 spans 15 amino acids. V lost 6 bases and J lost 0, with 12 bases in between. The germline CDR1 and CDR2 sequences are WNHNN and SYGVQD (reference sequence). CDR3 protein: CASSAIRSSYNEQFF. The CDR3 DNA reads as TGCGCCAGCAGCGCAATTAGGAGCTCCTACAATGAGCAGTTCTTC.

This clone was found once. CDR3 in DNA: TGTGCCAGCAGTCCTGGGACAGCTGGGGGCTACACCTTC. Translated, it gives CASSPGTAGGYTF. This chain joins TRBV27 and TRBJ1-2; 7 bases align to TRBD1. Germline V gives CDR1 MNHEY, CDR2 SMNVEV (reference sequence). CDR3 length: 13 amino acids. Losses at the gene ends were 5 bases for V and 8 bases for J; bases not matched to a gene: 8.

This sequence joins TRBV3-1 (or the pseudogene TRBV3-2) and TRBJ2-5; D is perhaps TRBD2 (6 bases). The V end lost 3 bases, the J end lost 7 bases, and 18 bases lay between the germline ends. Germline CDR1 and CDR2: LGHDT and YNNKEL (reference sequence). CDR3 length: 15 residues. The CDR3 DNA reads TGTGCCAGCAGCCATGGGAGCGGGCGACGAGGGACCCAGTACTTC. Translating it yields CASSHGSGRRGTQYF.

V and J are TRBV9 and TRBJ2-1; TRBD2 is a possible D gene (7 bases). The CDR3 is made up of 16 amino acids. Looked up from germline, CDR1 is SGDLS and CDR2 is YYNGEE. Between the trimmed V and J ends, which lost 0 bases and 8 bases, there was a span of 18 bases. CDR3 DNA sequence: TGTGCCAGCAGCGTAGGGGAGGGGGGATTTTGGGATGAGCAGTTCTTC. It encodes CASSVGEGGFWDEQFF.

The rearrangement joins TRBV4-1 to TRBJ2-2; TRBD2 matches at 9 bases. V lost 0 bases to trimming and J lost 6 bases; unmatched junction nucleotides: 2. The CDR3 spans 15 residues. Germline V gives CDR1 MGHRA, CDR2 YSYEKL. The CDR3 reads CASSQDGTSPGELFF. Here the CDR3 DNA reads TGCGCCAGCAGCCAAGACGGGACTAGCCCCGGGGAGCTGTTTTTT.

This chain connects TRBV7-8 to TRBJ2-7, with TRBD2 matching over 13 bases. Germline lookup yields CDR1 SGHVS and CDR2 FQNEAQ. Trimming cost V 5 bases and J 3 bases; bases outside gene matches: 4. The CDR3 sequence is 15 residues long. The CDR3 DNA follows: TGTGCCAGCAGCCCTCGGACTAGCGGGAGCTACGAGCAGTACTTC. Its protein is CASSPRTSGSYEQYF.

This chain connects TRBV2 to TRBJ2-7; 9 nucleotides line up with TRBD1. The CDR3 extends over 14 amino acids. V shed 8 bases and J 0 bases; nucleotides not matched to a gene: 5. Germline V gene data show CDR1 as SNHLY and CDR2 as FYNNEI. CDR3 protein: CASRTGVASYEQYF. The CDR3 nucleotides read TGTGCCAGCCGGACAGGGGTCGCCTCCTACGAGCAGTACTTC.

The rearrangement uses TRBV6-5 and TRBJ1-2; 7 bases fit TRBD1. Trimming took 6 bases from V and 4 from J; bases not matched to a gene: 5. The CDR3 has 13 residues. CDR1 is MNHEY, CDR2 SVGAGI, per germline. Written as DNA, the CDR3 is TGTGCCAGCAGCTCGGGACAGACCTATGGCTACACCTTC. Translated: CASSSGQTYGYTF.

This chain joins TRBV5-3 and TRBJ2-7; TRBD1 might be the D (5 bases). TRBV5-3 is identified as an open reading frame with a role that is uncertain. This CDR3 spans 16 amino acids. Deletions cut 2 bases from V and 3 bases from J, with 18 bases between. CDR3 coding DNA: TGTGCCAGAAGCTTCGACTTGAAGGGGCTTATCTACGAGCAGTACTTC. Amino acid sequence: CARSFDLKGLIYEQYF.

V usage is TRBV6-5 and J usage is TRBJ2-3; D gene uncertain. This CDR3 region has 13 residues. The V gene's germline CDR1 is MNHEY and CDR2 SVGAGI. V gave up 4 bases and J gave up 1 base, with 6 bases separating them. CDR3 coding DNA: TGTGCCAGCAGTTTCAGCGGCACAGATACGCAGTATTTT. Protein sequence: CASSFSGTDTQYF.